The text below deals with one T cell receptor beta chain. With 2 bases clipped from V and 2 bases from J, the junction kept 5 bases outside the gene matches. Germline V gives CDR1 SGHRS, CDR2 YFSETQ. The CDR3 is made up of 17 amino acids. The record originates from a study of blood T cell repertoires in COVID-19. The wider study: T cells, B-cell-depleted T cells, or PBMCs provided the cDNA or gDNA that served as material.

The table came from immunoSEQ multiplex PCR; TCRdb's copy has only in-frame clones and leaves some out. The sample includes around 300,000 clones, 86% seen only once; the top ten take about 12%. The rearrangement uses TRBV5-1 and TRBJ2-6; 9 nucleotides agree with TRBD1. The sequence came from a woman in her seventies with COVID-19, enrolled during active disease. Sequenced material: peripheral blood. The chain's CDR3 is CASSFLTGGTGANVLTF. CDR3 nucleotide sequence: TGCGCCAGCAGCTTCTTGACAGGGGGGACTGGGGCCAACGTCCTGACTTTC.